The present T cell receptor beta chain was sequenced within a study of T cell repertoires in cytomegalovirus infection. This clonotype was counted many times. MiXCR was run by TCRdb on the reads, yielding one entry per CDR3 protein. This table has more than 200,000 distinct CDR3 sequences, approximately 9.2% appearing once. Sequenced: PBMCs. The receptor was isolated from a human donor in good health (CMV status not recorded). Some clones in this sample may be carry-over from other donors' samples.

The CDR3 region has the DNA TGTGCCAGCAGCCTCAACCTACAGGGTCGGACTGAAGCTTTCTTT. Translation: CASSLNLQGRTEAFF. V is TRBV3-1 and J is TRBJ1-1; TRBD1 might be the D (6 bases). V was clipped by 4 bases and J by 5 bases, with 17 bases between them. This CDR3 is built from 15 residues. Germline values: CDR1 LGHDT, CDR2 YNNKEL (reference sequence).